This T cell receptor beta chain appears in the sequencing data of a study of Tregs in tolerant kidney transplant recipients. Study-level findings and limits: This study did not directly address biological reproducibility. Tolerant patients' donor-specific Tregs expanded beyond overall Tregs, suggesting antigen-driven growth. The small number of patients limits these findings pending further validation.

Recipients received nonmyeloablative bone marrow transplants from related graft donors, with transient mixed chimerism. Unstimulated regulatory T cells (CD4+CD25+CD127-), CD4+CD25- non-regulatory cells, CD4 and CD8 cells were FACS-sorted from thawed PBMCs. Turning to this clone: Its antigen is unknown. The CDR3 is cut off 3 residues early in the read; its end comes from the germline J gene.

Profiling relied on immunoSEQ multiplex PCR, and the TCRdb table lists in-frame clones only, not all of them. This repertoire includes about 31,000 clones. Losses at the gene ends were 7 bases for V and 5 bases for J; bases not matched to a gene: 15. Looked up from germline, CDR1 is DFQATT and CDR2 is SNEGSKA (reference sequence). The CDR3 is 16 amino acids. The sequence derives from a human patient who received a combined kidney and bone marrow transplant. Some T cells here may be from the graft donor. This specimen was CD4+ T cells from blood (PBMCs), taken 24 months after the transplant. V gene TRBV20-1 combines with J gene TRBJ2-2; 8 bases are shared with TRBD1. The sequenced CDR3 bases are TGCAGTGTACAGGCAGGGCAGGGGGCAGGGACCGGGGAG. This codes for CSVQAGQGAGTGE. The entire CDR3 protein reads CSVQAGQGAGTGELFF.